In this sample, the clone carrying this T cell receptor (beta chain) turned up many times. Its target is not known. This sample was taken from a study of response to subunit inactivated influenza vaccine. The study, taken as a whole, reports: Authors suggested that a seasonal influenza vaccination recruits few new T cells each time.

TCRdb analysed the RT-PCR reads with MiXCR anew, one entry per CDR3 protein. In the table there are 700,000 to 800,000 distinct CDR3 sequences, 15% to 20% of which are singletons. The V segment lost 6 bases and the J segment 4 bases; nucleotides outside the gene matches: 7. The CDR3 contains 14 residues. Germline V gene sequence: CDR1 LGHNA, CDR2 YNFKEQ. The sample was PBMCs from blood, taken 5 days after vaccination. The receptor was derived from a man aged 45-60 years who received an inactivated influenza vaccine. The V call is TRBV4-2, the J call TRBJ2-5; 8 nucleotides line up with TRBD1. CDR3 sequence (DNA): TGTGCCAGCAGTTCTCCCGGACAGGGAGAGACCCAGTACTTC. As protein: CASSSPGQGETQYF.